Each of the 29 T cell receptor beta chains below was sequenced from the same sample in a study of T cells in Graves' hyperthyroidism and ophthalmopathy. Regions amplified from RNA transcripts were the TCR beta CDR3 regions. An initial round of RT-PCR targeting the TCR CDR3 relied on the HTBI primer set. TCRdb itself ran the multiplex PCR reads through MiXCR, one entry per CDR3 protein. The data contain approximately 410,000 distinct CDR3 sequences, roughly 13% of them singletons. Material for sequencing was blood. Receptor source: a woman under 30 with Graves' hyperthyroidism.

Notes on this clonotype: With a much larger clone just one base away, this may be a read error. Since no conserved phenylalanine or tryptophan closes the CDR3, a read error is the likely cause. This sequence joins TRBV6-1 and TRBJ1-5; no definite D call. V was shortened by 1 base and J by 4 bases, with 5 bases between the two germline ends. The germline V gene has CDR1 MNHNS and CDR2 SASEGT. The CDR3 sequence is 13 residues long. The CDR3, as DNA: TGTGCCAGCAGTGAAGTACCGAATCAGCCCCAGCATCTT. This codes for CASSEVPNQPQHL.

This clonotype appeared many times. The J gene is TRBJ2-7, the V gene TRBV10-3; no clear D. Germline V gene sequence: CDR1 ENHRY, CDR2 SYGVKD. The V gene lost 7 bases and the J gene lost 0 bases, with 10 bases spanning the gap. CDR3 size: 13 residues. The CDR3: CAIKGDLSYEQYF. The CDR3 region has the DNA TGTGCCATCAAGGGCGACCTCTCCTACGAGCAGTACTTC.

The rearrangement links TRBV6-2 or TRBV6-3 to TRBJ2-3, with D possibly matching TRBD2 (6 bases). The CDR3 length is 18 residues. Germline assignment: CDR1 MNHEY and CDR2 SVGEGT. Trimming took 0 bases from V and 0 from J, leaving 16 bases between them. This chain's CDR3 is CASSYSRGGVGSTDTQYF. As DNA, the CDR3 is TGTGCCAGCAGTTACTCGAGAGGCGGGGTTGGAAGCACAGATACGCAGTATTTT.

This clonotype was recorded a few times. The rearrangement uses TRBV19 and TRBJ2-6; D is perhaps TRBD1 or TRBD2 (5 bases each). Trimming took 3 bases from V and 4 from J, leaving 10 bases between them. The germline V gene encodes CDR1 LNHDA and CDR2 SQIVND (reference sequence). This CDR3 is 15 amino acids long. The DNA for the CDR3 is TGTGCCAGTAGTATCGAGGGGCCGGGGGCCAACGTCCTGACTTTC. Translated, it gives CASSIEGPGANVLTF.

The rearrangement links TRBV7-6 to TRBJ2-7; perhaps TRBD2 as D (5 bases). V gave up 6 bases and J gave up 5 bases, with 17 bases separating them. Germline loops: CDR1 SGHVS, CDR2 FNYEAQ. The CDR3 has 14 residues. CDR3 DNA sequence: TGTGCCAGCAGTTCTAGAGAGGGCGAGGACGAGCAGTACTTC. This encodes CASSSREGEDEQYF.

The chain recombines TRBV6-1 with TRBJ1-2, with 8 bases identical to TRBD1. Per germline, CDR1 MNHNS and CDR2 SASEGT. J was trimmed by 6 bases and V by 2 bases; bases with no gene match: 5. The CDR3 extends over 14 amino acids. CDR3 region: CASSEPGQGDGYTF. The CDR3 nucleotides are TGTGCCAGCAGTGAACCCGGACAGGGTGATGGCTACACCTTC.

The CDR3 loop reads CASSGDTSSGANVLTF. The DNA of the CDR3 is TGTGCCAGCAGCGGAGACACCTCCTCTGGGGCCAACGTCCTGACTTTC. The genes are TRBV9 and TRBJ2-6, with D unresolved. The V gene's germline CDR1 is SGDLS and CDR2 YYNGEE. V was pared by 3 bases and J by 0 bases, with 10 bases between. CDR3 length equals 16 residues.

In its sample, this clonotype was seen many times. The rearrangement links TRBV7-9 to TRBJ2-7, with D uncertain. The CDR3 totals 13 residues. Germline CDR1 SEHNR, CDR2 FQNEAQ (reference sequence). The V and J ends lost 0 bases and 2 bases respectively, with 5 bases between them. The CDR3 bases are TGTGCCAGCAGCTTAGCACACACCTACGAGCAGTACTTC. This translates into CASSLAHTYEQYF.

This clonotype has a count of ten or more. The V and J genes are TRBV2 and TRBJ2-2; 12 positions match TRBD2. CDR1 SNHLY and CDR2 FYNNEI come from the germline V gene. The CDR3 totals 15 residues. The V and J ends lost 6 bases and 5 bases, in that order; junction bases with no gene match: 4. In nucleotides, the CDR3 is TGTGCCAGCAGGATGACTAGCGGGAGAACCGGGGAGCTGTTTTTT. The encoded protein is CASRMTSGRTGELFF.

The chain combines TRBV7-3 with TRBJ2-2, with 9 bases aligning to TRBD1. The CDR3 is 17 amino acids. J gave up 5 bases and V 5 bases, and 12 bases lay outside the gene matches. The germline CDR1 and CDR2 sequences are SGHTA and FQGTGA. The CDR3 region has the DNA TGTGCCAGCAGCCCTACAGGGGGCGTTATTGGAACCGGGGAGCTGTTTTTT. The encoded protein is CASSPTGGVIGTGELFF.

The J gene is TRBJ1-1, the V gene TRBV29-1; no definite D call. This CDR3 spans 11 amino acids. Between the trimmed V and J ends, which lost 4 bases and 4 bases, there was a span of 7 bases. Germline V CDR1 and CDR2: SQVTM, ANQGSEA. The CDR3 nucleotides read TGCAGCGTTGCGCCGCTCACTGAAGCTTTCTTT. Translated, it gives CSVAPLTEAFF.

The chain couples TRBV24-1 to TRBJ2-5, with 9 bases matching TRBD2. The trim removed 2 bases at V and 2 bases at J, leaving 5 bases unmatched. This CDR3 region has 16 residues. CDR1 KGHDR and CDR2 SFDVKD come from the germline V gene. CDR3 bases: TGTGCCACCAGTGATTCGAGCGCGGGAGGGCAAGAGACCCAGTACTTC. Translation: CATSDSSAGGQETQYF.

In the case of this clonotype: Germline is not matched at one junction end, which may reflect a read error. This chain connects TRBV28 to TRBJ1-5; D is unclear. Germline-derived CDR1 and CDR2 are MDHEN and SYDVKM. This CDR3 comprises 11 residues. The CDR3 nucleotides are TGTGCCGGCAGTTTCAATCAGCCCCAGCATTTT. It yields the protein CAGSFNQPQHF.

Only a few counts were recorded for this clonotype. The V and J genes are TRBV20-1 and TRBJ1-2, with D uncertain. Per germline, CDR1 DFQATT and CDR2 SNEGSKA (reference sequence). The V end lost 5 bases, the J end lost 6 bases, and 13 bases lay between the germline ends. The CDR3 sequence is 12 residues long. Written as DNA, the CDR3 is TGCAGTGCTGTAGGGTGGCAGGATGGCTACACCTTC. It is translated as CSAVGWQDGYTF.

This clonotype was counted a single time. The chain recombines TRBV28 with TRBJ1-4, with a tentative D call TRBD1 (5 bases). Trimming stripped 6 bases from V and 7 bases from J, with 15 bases between. The CDR3 is 14 residues long. Germline values: CDR1 MDHEN, CDR2 SYDVKM. The CDR3 sequence: CASSSPGGTEKLFF. In DNA, the CDR3 is TGTGCCAGCAGCTCCCCGGGAGGGACTGAAAAACTGTTTTTT.

This clonotype showed up many times. The chain recombines TRBV20-1 with TRBJ1-2; D might be TRBD1 (5 bases). CDR3 length equals 12 residues. The germline gives CDR1 DFQATT, CDR2 SNEGSKA (reference sequence). The V end lost 3 bases, the J end lost 6 bases, and 11 bases lay between the germline ends. The CDR3 bases are TGCAGTGCTAGTAAAGGAGGGGATGGCTACACCTTC. Translated, it gives CSASKGGDGYTF.

This clonotype appeared many times. The chain employs TRBV11-2 and TRBJ2-7; D is tentatively TRBD1 or TRBD2 (5 bases each). V lost 0 bases to trimming and J lost 1 base, with 7 bases between them. The germline gives CDR1 SGHAT, CDR2 FQNNGV. CDR3 size: 14 residues. The CDR3 spells CASSLEGPSYEQYF. As DNA, the CDR3 is TGTGCCAGCAGCTTAGAGGGACCATCCTACGAGCAGTACTTC.

This clonotype showed up many times. The rearrangement joins TRBV6-5 to TRBJ1-2, with a tentative D call TRBD1 (6 bases). The CDR3 consists of 13 residues. V lost 2 bases and J 6 bases, leaving 10 bases between the germline ends. In germline, CDR1 is MNHEY, CDR2 SVGAGI. The CDR3, as DNA: TGTGCCAGCAGTTACGCCCGGACAGATGGCTACACCTTC. This translates into CASSYARTDGYTF.

In the case of this clonotype: Germline and junction disagree at one end, which may indicate a read error. CDR3 in amino acids: CANSHSRDREGGQFF. The DNA for the CDR3 is TGTGCCAACAGCCACAGCCGGGACAGGGAAGGGGGGCAGTTCTTC. The rearrangement links TRBV7-9 to TRBJ2-1, with TRBD1 matching over 9 bases. The CDR3 is 15 amino acids. The germline V gene has CDR1 SEHNR and CDR2 FQNEAQ (reference sequence).

This chain joins TRBV5-6 and TRBJ2-1; D not resolved. This CDR3 has 16 amino acids. Per the germline V gene, CDR1 is SGHDT and CDR2 is YYEEEE. The germline V and J ends were trimmed by 0 bases and 0 bases, with 10 bases remaining between them. The CDR3: CASSLAVFSSYNEQFF. In DNA form, the CDR3 reads TGTGCCAGCAGCTTGGCCGTATTCTCCTCCTACAATGAGCAGTTCTTC. The whole variable domain, remainder taken from reference TRBV5-6 and TRBJ2-1, is DAGVTQSPTHLIKTRGQQVTLRCSPKSGHDTVSWYQQALGQGPQFIFQYYEEEERQRGNFPDRFSGHQFPNYSSELNVNALLLGDSALYLCASSLAVFSSYNEQFFGPGTRLTVL.

The chain uses TRBV7-9 and TRBJ2-7, with a tentative D call TRBD1 (6 bases). Germline V gene lookup returns CDR1 SEHNR and CDR2 FQNEAQ (reference sequence). With 5 bases removed from V and 0 bases from J, the gap between germline ends came to 17 bases. The CDR3 consists of 16 residues. In nucleotides, the CDR3 is TGTGCCAGCAGCGCGTTAACCGGGACAAACTCCTACGAGCAGTACTTC. Translated, it gives CASSALTGTNSYEQYF. The full variable domain, with the rest looked up from reference TRBV7-9 and TRBJ2-7, is DTGVSQNPRHKITKRGQNVTFRCDPISEHNRLYWYRQTLGQGPEFLTYFQNEAQLEKSRLLSDRFSAERPKGSFSTLEIQRTEQGDSAMYLCASSALTGTNSYEQYFGPGTRLTVT.

This clonotype appeared many times. The chain has TRBV18 and TRBJ2-5; 10 bases align to TRBD2. The CDR3 runs to 14 residues. The V gene end was trimmed by 3 bases and the J gene end by 5 bases; junction bases not matched to a gene: 3. Germline V gene data show CDR1 as KGHSH and CDR2 as LQKENI. CDR3 in amino acids: CASSPPGLAETQYF. Written as DNA, the CDR3 is TGTGCCAGCTCACCCCCGGGACTAGCGGAGACCCAGTACTTC.

This clonotype was observed at least ten times. The chain joins TRBV3-1 to TRBJ2-1, with D unclear. V lost 4 bases, J lost 4 bases, and 14 bases lay in between. The V gene's germline CDR1 is LGHDT and CDR2 YNNKEL (reference sequence). The CDR3 runs to 15 residues. This chain's CDR3 is CASSPKDRVYNEQFF. The CDR3 DNA sequence: TGTGCCAGCAGCCCTAAAGACCGGGTGTACAATGAGCAGTTCTTC.

This clonotype has at least ten counts. The rearrangement uses TRBV12-5 and TRBJ2-2, with 15 bases lining up with TRBD2. Germline CDR1 and CDR2: LGHNT and FRNRAP. This CDR3 region has 19 residues. V lost 1 base and J lost 8; bases outside the gene matches: 11. CDR3 DNA sequence: TGTGCTAGTGGTTTGGCCCACCCCGGACTAGCGGGAGGGCGAGGGGAGCTGTTTTTT. Encoded protein: CASGLAHPGLAGGRGELFF.

This clonotype was observed a few times. The chain links TRBV3-1 to TRBJ2-7; no reliable D call. V lost 5 bases to trimming and J lost 2 bases, with 10 bases between them. From germline, CDR1 is LGHDT and CDR2 YNNKEL (reference sequence). The CDR3 spans 13 residues. CDR3 in DNA: TGTGCCAGCAGCTACCAGAGTACCTACGAGCAGTACTTC. Protein: CASSYQSTYEQYF.

CDR3 amino acids: CASSLLSGGGEKLFF. CDR3 nucleotides: TGTGCCAGCAGCTTACTGTCCGGGGGGGGAGAAAAACTGTTTTTT. The V and J genes are TRBV7-8 and TRBJ1-4, with D possibly TRBD1 on 5 matching bases. This CDR3 is 15 amino acids long. Looked up from germline, CDR1 is SGHVS and CDR2 is FQNEAQ. Trimming pared 2 bases from V and 8 bases from J, leaving 15 bases between.

The V call is TRBV2, the J call TRBJ1-4; weak D call: TRBD1 (5 bases). From germline, CDR1 is SNHLY and CDR2 FYNNEI. V was trimmed by 7 bases and J by 3 bases, leaving 9 bases between them. The CDR3 totals 13 residues. As DNA, the CDR3 is TGTGCCAGCAAGGGACTTCCTAATGAAAAACTGTTTTTT. Translating it yields CASKGLPNEKLFF. Full variable domain (missing parts from reference TRBV2 and TRBJ1-4): EPEVTQTPSHQVTQMGQEVILRCVPISNHLYFYWYRQILGQKVEFLVSFYNNEISEKSEIFDDQFSVERPDGSNFTLKIRSTKLEDSAMYFCASKGLPNEKLFFGSGTQLSVL.

At least ten counts were recorded for this clonotype. The chain recombines TRBV7-9 with TRBJ2-5; weak D call: TRBD2 (5 bases). Germline V gene data show CDR1 as SEHNR and CDR2 as FQNEAQ (reference sequence). Between the trimmed V and J ends, which lost 0 bases and 1 base, there was a span of 9 bases. The length of the CDR3 is 15 residues. The CDR3 DNA reads as TGTGCCAGCAGCTTAGCGGGAGCCCTCCAAGAGACCCAGTACTTC. This encodes CASSLAGALQETQYF.

This clonotype was detected many times. As DNA, the CDR3 is TGTGCCAGCAGCGGCCGACAGGTTGAAGCTTTCTTT. The encoded protein is CASSGRQVEAFF. The genes are TRBV3-1 and TRBJ1-1, with D tentatively TRBD1 (6 bases). Germline V gives CDR1 LGHDT, CDR2 YNNKEL (reference sequence). CDR3 length: 12 residues. V lost 5 bases, J lost 7 bases, and 11 bases lay in between.